The clone carrying this T cell receptor (beta chain) occurred a few times. This specimen comes from a study of cytomegalovirus exposure and HLA in healthy donors. This CDR3 spans 16 amino acids. Germline V CDR1 and CDR2: LGHNA, YSLEER. V shed 0 bases and J 8 bases; nucleotides not matched to a gene: 7. Some clones are missing from TCRdb's copy, which holds only in-frame ones; the method was immunoSEQ multiplex PCR. Found here are some 170,000 clones, 75% to 90% of them singletons; the top ten hold approximately 2.4%. The sequence came from a woman aged 18-30 years in good health and CMV-seronegative. The sample consisted of PBMCs. V and J are TRBV4-3 and TRBJ2-1; TRBD2 aligns across 10 bases. This CDR3 reads CASSQDRLAGDDEQFF. CDR3 bases: TGCGCCAGCAGCCAAGATAGGCTAGCGGGAGACGATGAGCAGTTCTTC.